The present T cell receptor (beta chain) was sequenced within a study of T cell repertoires in cytomegalovirus infection (dated by TCRdb to about 2019). Regarding the complete study: Donor HLA type was relevant to the analysis, because carriage of CMV infection together with the matching HLA type was indicated by public TCR beta signatures. Overall results and qualifications from the work: In both this cohort and an independent cohort of more than 350 donors, the cumulative frequency of public TCR beta family members distinguished carriers of CMV infection plus the relevant HLA type. In the ex vivo response, HLA-C-restricted CMV-specific TCR beta clonotypes were dominant, and in two of eight donors the single most frequent clonotype came from this HLA-C-restricted group.

Turning to this clonotype: Its antigen remains undetermined. No base-level quality is on record; no much larger clone is a single base apart.

The trim is 7 bases for V and 4 bases for J, with a gap of 20 bases between the germline ends. The CDR3 sequence holds 16 residues, the cysteine and phenylalanine included. CDR3 DNA only is kept here, 48 bases in frame from base 1. CDR1 MNHNS and CDR2 SASEGT were looked up in the germline V gene. Sequencing instrument: Illumina HiSeq 1500. TCRdb applied fastp at Q25 and MiXCR to the public reads, then kept only in-frame beta chains. Under each unique CDR3 protein, matching rows form one entry showing the most common genes and DNA. Across this sample there are 100,000 to 150,000 distinct CDR3 sequences, with roughly a quarter seen only once. The ten biggest clones cover 30% to 40% of the sample.

The sequence was obtained from a human donor in good health (CMV status not recorded). Some clones in this sample may be carry-over from other donors' samples. Recombination joined TRBV6-1 with TRBJ2-1, and the D gene may be TRBD1, 5 bases matching. The material sequenced was PBMCs, sequenced either directly or after in vitro stimulation (not recorded which). The CDR3 region reads CASNSLLGRGYNEQFF. Here is the DNA: TGTGCCAGCAACTCACTGTTGGGAAGGGGTTACAATGAGCAGTTCTTC.